This TCR beta chain was obtained from a study of T cells in Graves' hyperthyroidism and ophthalmopathy. The TCR beta CDR3 regions underwent amplification using RNA transcripts as the source. First-round RT-PCR targeting the TCR CDR3 was performed with the HTBI primer set. TCRdb re-called the multiplex PCR reads through MiXCR, storing one row per CDR3 protein. The data show under 350,000 distinct CDR3 sequences, around a fifth seen once. This CDR3 region has 12 residues. Germline V gene sequence: CDR1 SNHLY, CDR2 FYNNEI. V shed 3 bases and J shed 14 bases, with 13 bases lying between them. Study-level results: Patients with ophthalmopathy were separated from those with stable hyperthyroidism by a 13 V-J model.

A word on this clonotype: Its antigen is unidentified.

Input material: blood. The TCR originated in a woman between 45 and 65 years old with Graves' hyperthyroidism. The rearrangement uses TRBV2 and TRBJ1-4; D gene unclear. The CDR3 sequence is CASSDLVPSLFF. CDR3 DNA sequence: TGTGCCAGCAGTGATTTAGTGCCTTCCCTGTTTTTT.